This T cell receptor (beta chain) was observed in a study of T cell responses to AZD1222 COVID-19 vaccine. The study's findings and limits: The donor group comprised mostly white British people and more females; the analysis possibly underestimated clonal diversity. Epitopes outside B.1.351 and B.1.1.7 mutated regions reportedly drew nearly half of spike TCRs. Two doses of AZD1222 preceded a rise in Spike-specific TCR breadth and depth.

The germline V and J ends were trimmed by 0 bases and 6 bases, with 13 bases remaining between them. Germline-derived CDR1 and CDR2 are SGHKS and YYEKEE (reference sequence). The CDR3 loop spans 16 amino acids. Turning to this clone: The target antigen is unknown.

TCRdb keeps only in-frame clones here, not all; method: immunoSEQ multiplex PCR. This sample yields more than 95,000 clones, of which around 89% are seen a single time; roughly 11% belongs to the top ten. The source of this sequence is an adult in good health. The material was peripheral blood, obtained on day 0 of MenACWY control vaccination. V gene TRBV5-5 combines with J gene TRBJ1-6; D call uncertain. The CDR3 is CASSLVGSRGNSPLHF. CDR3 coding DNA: TGTGCCAGCAGCTTGGTTGGGTCCCGGGGTAATTCACCCCTCCACTTT.